The 26 T cell receptor beta chains below all came from one sample that was sequenced in a study of shared clonotypes between healthy human individuals. Measured with immunoSEQ multiplex PCR; TCRdb has only the in-frame clones, and not every one. The table includes roughly 1,000,000 clones, approximately 80% detected once. Sequencing used memory CD4+ T cells from PBMCs. Subset here: CD45RA-negative fraction. Receptors originate from a man aged 18 to 29 in good health. Some clones in this sample may be carry-over from other donors' samples.

Concerning this clone itself: Being one base from a much bigger clone, this may be a read error. The CDR3 region is CASSLGGITEAFF. Here the CDR3 DNA reads TGTGCCAGCAGTCTCGGGGGCATCACTGAAGCTTTCTTT. The rearrangement uses TRBV28 and TRBJ1-1, with a possible D match to TRBD1 (6 bases). CDR1 and CDR2 from the germline V gene are MDHEN and SYDVKM. The CDR3 sequence is 13 residues long. Between the trimmed V and J ends, which lost 5 bases and 4 bases, there was a span of 11 bases.

J is TRBJ1-2 and V is TRBV2, with no clear D. The V and J ends lost 5 bases and 8 bases respectively, with 21 bases between them. The length of the CDR3 is 15 residues. Per germline, CDR1 SNHLY and CDR2 FYNNEI. Written as DNA, the CDR3 is TGTGCCAGCAGTCTTATAGGCCGGGGTAGAGAGGGCTACACCTTC. The encoded protein is CASSLIGRGREGYTF.

This clone was recorded once. Mismatch with germline at one junction end may stem from a read error. The chain couples TRBV11-1 to TRBJ2-3; D uncertain. Germline values: CDR1 SGHAT, CDR2 FQDESV (reference sequence). The CDR3 length is 14 residues. CDR3: CASSRSPSTDAQYF. CDR3 DNA sequence: TGTGCCAGCAGCCGATCTCCCTCCACAGATGCGCAGTATTTT.

This rearrangement joins TRBV28 to TRBJ2-1; either TRBD1 or TRBD2 may fit D (5 bases each). Germline V CDR1 and CDR2: MDHEN, SYDVKM. Trimming took 5 bases from V and 4 from J, leaving 24 bases between them. The CDR3 contains 18 residues. The CDR3 sequence: CASSPGTLLGLAYNEQFF. CDR3 sequence (DNA): TGTGCCAGCAGTCCCGGGACGTTACTAGGGTTAGCGTACAATGAGCAGTTCTTC.

The V call is TRBV7-9, the J call TRBJ2-7; D perhaps matches TRBD1 (5 bases). Trimming left V 0 bases short and J 5 bases short, with 5 bases between. Germline V CDR1 and CDR2: SEHNR, FQNEAQ (reference sequence). The CDR3 spans 12 residues. The DNA for the CDR3 is TGTGCCAGCAGCTTAGCGGGGCACGAGCAGTACTTC. It yields the protein CASSLAGHEQYF.

The V gene is TRBV15, the J gene TRBJ2-6; D unclear. This CDR3 spans 15 amino acids. CDR1 is LNHNV and CDR2 is YYDKDF in the germline V gene (reference sequence). Trimming removed 3 bases at V and 1 base at J, with 7 bases between. CDR3 residues: CATSSSRSGANVLTF. Written as DNA, the CDR3 is TGTGCCACCAGCAGTTCGAGGTCTGGGGCCAACGTCCTGACTTTC.

Concerning this clone itself: The same CDR3 also results from other DNA sequences found in this sample. The chain links TRBV29-1 to TRBJ1-2; D unresolved. CDR1 and CDR2 from the germline V gene are SQVTM and ANQGSEA. CDR3 length: 9 residues. V shed 3 bases and J shed 7 bases, with 3 bases lying between them. The CDR3, as DNA: TGCAGCGTTGAGGCTGGCTACACCTTC. The encoded protein is CSVEAGYTF.

The chain combines TRBV7-3 with TRBJ2-7; 8 bases are a match to TRBD2. The V and J ends lost 2 bases and 1 base, in that order; junction bases with no gene match: 10. This CDR3 has 17 amino acids. The germline gives CDR1 SGHTA, CDR2 FQGTGA. Written as DNA, the CDR3 is TGTGCCAGCAGCTTAGAGGCTAGCGGGCACCCGTCCTACGAGCAGTACTTC. Translation: CASSLEASGHPSYEQYF.

The count of this clone is one. V usage is TRBV18 and J usage is TRBJ2-4; D might be TRBD1 or TRBD2, each matching 5 bases. Germline V gene sequence: CDR1 KGHSH, CDR2 LQKENI. The CDR3 spans 13 residues. V lost 6 bases to trimming and J lost 1 base, with 7 bases between them. CDR3 in amino acids: CASSEGAKNIQYF. Written as DNA, the CDR3 is TGTGCCAGCTCCGAGGGGGCCAAAAACATTCAGTACTTC.

This clone showed up just a few times. The gene calls are TRBV15 and TRBJ2-6, with D possibly matching TRBD2 (6 bases). This CDR3 has 16 residues. Germline V gives CDR1 LNHNV, CDR2 YYDKDF (reference sequence). The V end lost 3 bases, the J end lost 3 bases, and 12 bases lay between the germline ends. CDR3 loop: CATSSLGSLGANVLTF. The CDR3 region has the DNA TGTGCCACCAGCAGCCTCGGGAGTCTTGGGGCCAACGTCCTGACTTTC.

This rearrangement joins TRBV4-1 to TRBJ2-7; 7 bases align to TRBD1. V dropped 1 base and J dropped 2; count of bases not matched to a gene: 11. From germline, CDR1 is MGHRA and CDR2 YSYEKL. The CDR3 has 17 residues. CDR3 protein: CASSQVFRQGETYEQYF. CDR3 sequence (DNA): TGCGCCAGCAGCCAAGTTTTCCGCCAGGGGGAGACCTACGAGCAGTACTTC.

CDR3 amino acids: CASSFDRIGTEAFF. The CDR3 region has the DNA TGTGCCAGCAGCTTTGACCGTATTGGCACTGAAGCTTTCTTT. This chain uses TRBV5-4 with TRBJ1-1, with D uncertain. V shed 2 bases and J shed 4 bases, with 12 bases lying between them. Per germline, CDR1 SGHNT and CDR2 YYREEE (reference sequence). This CDR3 contains 14 residues.

The V and J genes are TRBV19 and TRBJ1-3; D uncertain. The germline V gene has CDR1 LNHDA and CDR2 SQIVND (reference sequence). The CDR3 runs to 13 residues. V was trimmed by 3 bases and J by 7 bases, leaving 10 bases between them. DNA for the CDR3: TGTGCCAGTAGTATCAGAGACGGGAACACCATATATTTT. Amino acids: CASSIRDGNTIYF.

The chain joins TRBV5-1 to TRBJ2-2; D unclear. Looked up from germline, CDR1 is SGHRS and CDR2 is YFSETQ. There are 12 residues in the CDR3. Between the trimmed V and J ends, which lost 1 base and 6 bases, there was a span of 4 bases. The CDR3 nucleotides read TGCGCCAGCAGCTTGCCGGCCGGGGAGCTGTTTTTT. Translation: CASSLPAGELFF. Full variable domain (remainder filled in from reference TRBV5-1 and TRBJ2-2): KAGVTQTPRYLIKTRGQQVTLSCSPISGHRSVSWYQQTPGQGLQFLFEYFSETQRNKGNFPGRFSGRQFSNSRSEMNVSTLELGDSALYLCASSLPAGELFFGEGSRLTVL.

The V call is TRBV28, the J call TRBJ2-3, with 9 bases matching TRBD1. The CDR3 spans 15 residues. Germline CDR1 reads MDHEN; CDR2 reads SYDVKM. The V segment lost 5 bases and the J segment 6 bases; nucleotides outside the gene matches: 9. CDR3 bases: TGTGCCAGCAGTCTCGACAGGGGGAAGGGTGATACGCAGTATTTT. Its translation is CASSLDRGKGDTQYF.

V gene TRBV4-1 combines with J gene TRBJ1-2; no clear D. Between the trimmed V and J ends, which lost 0 bases and 4 bases, there was a span of 9 bases. CDR1 and CDR2 from the germline V gene are MGHRA and YSYEKL. This CDR3 comprises 14 residues. The CDR3 reads CASSQDQTFYGYTF. CDR3 in DNA: TGCGCCAGCAGCCAAGATCAGACCTTCTATGGCTACACCTTC.

The chain combines TRBV5-1 with TRBJ2-1; D not resolved. The CDR3 has 14 amino acids. Per germline, CDR1 SGHRS and CDR2 YFSETQ. Trimming removed 0 bases from V and 6 bases from J, with 10 bases in between. CDR3 sequence reads: CASSLGDSSNEQFF. CDR3 bases: TGCGCCAGCAGCTTGGGCGATAGCTCCAATGAGCAGTTCTTC.

This chain connects TRBV6-5 to TRBJ2-7, with a weak D call TRBD1 (5 bases). Germline CDR1 is MNHEY and CDR2 is SVGAGI. The ends were cut back, 0 bases at V and 2 bases at J, with 11 bases in the middle. The CDR3 has 15 amino acids. For the CDR3, the DNA is TGTGCCAGCAGTTACTCGGGCGCAGGGCCCTACGAGCAGTACTTC. Its protein is CASSYSGAGPYEQYF.

This clone was seen a handful of times. The chain has TRBV5-1 and TRBJ2-2; 7 nucleotides match TRBD2. The V segment lost 3 bases and the J segment 4 bases; nucleotides outside the gene matches: 9. CDR1 is SGHRS and CDR2 is YFSETQ in the germline V gene. This CDR3 region has 16 residues. Here the CDR3 DNA reads TGCGCCAGCAGCTCCCGGACTAGTAAGCGCACCGGGGAGCTGTTTTTT. It codes for CASSSRTSKRTGELFF.

The rearrangement uses TRBV7-9 and TRBJ2-3, with 8 bases lining up with TRBD1. The CDR3 spans 15 residues. CDR1 is SEHNR and CDR2 is FQNEAQ in the germline V gene (reference sequence). The V and J ends lost 5 bases and 2 bases, in that order; junction bases with no gene match: 6. The CDR3 here is CASSQLGQDTDTQYF. For the CDR3, the DNA is TGTGCCAGCAGCCAACTGGGACAGGACACAGATACGCAGTATTTT.

To note about this clone: The sample has other DNA sequences that encode this CDR3 too. The J gene is TRBJ2-7, the V gene TRBV7-9, with D possibly matching TRBD2 (5 bases). The length of the CDR3 is 13 residues. Germline-derived CDR1 and CDR2 are SEHNR and FQNEAQ (reference sequence). Trimming left V 0 bases short and J 3 bases short, with 6 bases between. As DNA, the CDR3 is TGTGCCAGCAGCTTAGCTGGAGGCTACGAGCAGTACTTC. Residues: CASSLAGGYEQYF.

The chain is built from TRBV5-6 and TRBJ2-3; unclear D gene. The CDR3 loop spans 16 amino acids. Trimming stripped 4 bases from V and 0 bases from J, with 15 bases between. CDR1 is SGHDT and CDR2 is YYEEEE in the germline V gene. The DNA of the CDR3 is TGTGCCAGCAGCATGCTACCGATCTCTAGCACAGATACGCAGTATTTT. Translating it yields CASSMLPISSTDTQYF.

The chain uses TRBV28 and TRBJ1-2; D uncertain. The CDR3 sequence is 14 residues long. Germline CDR1 is MDHEN and CDR2 is SYDVKM. The V end was cut by 7 bases, the J end by 5 bases, with 17 bases between. CDR3 sequence (DNA): TGTGCCAGCATTAGTAATTTGTCGGGTTATGGCTACACCTTC. Residues: CASISNLSGYGYTF.

In this sample, this clone turned up a few times. The genes are TRBV5-8 and TRBJ2-3, with unresolved D. CDR1 SGHTS and CDR2 YDEGEE come from the germline V gene. This CDR3 comprises 15 residues. V gave up 0 bases and J gave up 5 bases, with 13 bases separating them. CDR3 sequence (DNA): TGTGCCAGCAGCTTGGGGCAGCCCCTCCGAGATACGCAGTATTTT. Translated, it gives CASSLGQPLRDTQYF.

The CDR3: CASSFGAYEQYF. In nucleotides, the CDR3 is TGTGCCAGCAGCTTTGGCGCCTACGAGCAGTACTTC. The V gene is TRBV5-4, the J gene TRBJ2-7, with unresolved D. Trimming cost V 2 bases and J 2 bases, with 5 bases left between them. CDR3 length: 12 residues. CDR1 SGHNT and CDR2 YYREEE come from the germline V gene (reference sequence).

The chain is built from TRBV5-4 and TRBJ2-1, with 8 positions matching TRBD2. Germline CDR1 is SGHNT and CDR2 is YYREEE (reference sequence). The CDR3 loop spans 15 amino acids. The J segment lost 9 bases and the V segment lost 0 bases, leaving 8 bases of the junction unmatched. The CDR3 sequence is CASSLVAGGTPEQFF. As DNA, the CDR3 is TGTGCCAGCAGCTTGGTTGCGGGAGGAACCCCTGAGCAGTTCTTC.